These T cell receptor beta chains were read from a single sample in a study of T cell repertoires in MIS-A myocarditis. Assay: immunoSEQ multiplex PCR; the TCRdb copy retains only in-frame clones and omits some. The repertoire holds roughly 5,000 clones, around 75% seen once, with under 70% in the top ten. Sequenced: interventricular septum heart tissue obtained at autopsy. These receptors all stem from a man between 18 and 35 years old with fulminant myocarditis from multisystem inflammatory syndrome in adults (MIS-A) after COVID-19. Both conserved end residues are part of each CDR3. The order of the fields is clone size, V gene, D gene, J gene, CDR3 DNA, CDR3 protein. D genes are given only for firm matches. Some rows mark clone size as missing; the rest say once, few, many or name a class of expanded clone.

NA	TRBV18	TRBD1	TRBJ1-1	TGTGCCAGCTCACTCCACCGGCTAGGGGGCTTGAACACTGAAGCTTTCTTT	CASSLHRLGGLNTEAFF
NA	TRBV11-3	NA	TRBJ2-2	TGTGCCAGCAGCTCCCACCTAGGGGGGACCGGGGAGCTGTTTTTT	CASSSHLGGTGELFF
once	TRBV4-1	TRBD1	TRBJ1-2	TGCGCCAGCAGCCCTGGGACAGGGGAGAACTATGGCTACACCTTC	CASSPGTGENYGYTF
NA	TRBV4-3	NA	TRBJ1-4	TGCGCCAGCAGCCAAGAGTGGGGAACAACTAATGAAAAACTGTTTTTT	CASSQEWGTTNEKLFF
NA	TRBV7-2	NA	TRBJ1-1	TGTGCCAGCAGCTCTCGGGGGGGCACTGAAGCTTTCTTT	CASSSRGGTEAFF
NA	TRBV19	TRBD1	TRBJ1-6	TGTGCCAGTAGTATCGACAGGGCCATCGCCTATAATTCACCCCTCCACTTT	CASSIDRAIAYNSPLHF
NA	TRBV2	NA	TRBJ2-4	TGTGCCAGCAGTGTACAGGGCCCCAAAAACATTCAGTACTTC	CASSVQGPKNIQYF
NA	TRBV19	NA	TRBJ1-5	TGTGCCGGGTCCCAGGGAATTAATCAGCCCCAGCATTTT	CAGSQGINQPQHF
once	TRBV11-1	NA	TRBJ2-3	TGTGCCAGCAGCTTGAATGACGGGATTGATACGCAGTATTTT	CASSLNDGIDTQYF
few	TRBV20-1	NA	TRBJ1-2	TGCAGTGCGTTACGGGACGATGGCTACACCTTC	CSALRDDGYTF
few	TRBV7-2	NA	TRBJ1-2	TGTGCCAGCAGCTTAGTGGCACCCTCTCTGAGATACTATGGCTACACCTTC	CASSLVAPSLRYYGYTF
NA	TRBV7-9	TRBD1	TRBJ1-4	TGTGCCAGCAGGGGGACAGGGGCGGGTGAAAAACTGTTTTTT	CASRGTGAGEKLFF
NA	TRBV6-1	NA	TRBJ2-7	TGTGCCAGCAGTGAAGTAAGGGGCTACGAGCAGTACTTC	CASSEVRGYEQYF
few	TRBV7-9	TRBD1	TRBJ2-7	TGTGCCAGCAGACCCACGGGACAGGGTTTGGGCGAGCAGTACTTC	CASRPTGQGLGEQYF
NA	TRBV7-9	TRBD1	TRBJ1-1	TGTGCCAGCAGCCCTTCGGGACAGATAAACACTGAAGCTTTCTTT	CASSPSGQINTEAFF
NA	TRBV4-3	NA	TRBJ2-1	TGCGCCAGCAGCCAAACCGACAGCGGGCTCCCGATGAACAATGAGCAGTTCTTC	CASSQTDSGLPMNNEQFF
NA	TRBV19	NA	TRBJ1-4	TGTGCCAGTAGTATAGGAGAAGGCAATCGGTGGTTTTTT	CASSIGEGNRWFF
NA	TRBV19	NA	TRBJ2-2	TGTGCCAGTAGTATAGGTCAGGGGACCGGGGAGCTGTTTTTT	CASSIGQGTGELFF
NA	TRBV2	TRBD1	TRBJ1-5	TGTGCCAGCACTGGATACCCGGGACAGATATATAGCAATCAGCCCCAGCATTTT	CASTGYPGQIYSNQPQHF
NA	TRBV6-1	NA	TRBJ2-5	TGTGCCAGCAGTGAGATGCCTCAAGAGACCCAGTACTTC	CASSEMPQETQYF
NA	TRBV5-1	TRBD1	TRBJ1-6	TGCGCCAGCAGATACGGGACAGGGGTCGGGCCCTATAATTCACCCCTCCACTTT	CASRYGTGVGPYNSPLHF
NA	TRBV4-3	NA	TRBJ1-2	TGCGCCAGCAGCCAAGAAAGGGGTTCGGGGATGGGGAACGGCTACACCTTC	CASSQERGSGMGNGYTF
few	TRBV5-1	TRBD2	TRBJ2-2	TGCGCCAGCAGCTTAAGCGGGACGAACACCGGGGAGCTGTTTTTT	CASSLSGTNTGELFF
NA	TRBV5-4	NA	TRBJ1-1	TGTGCCAGCAGCCCCGGGACGGAGGTCCCAGCTTTCTTT	CASSPGTEVPAFF
NA	TRBV4-1	TRBD1	TRBJ1-6	TGCGCCAGCAGCCATCGGACAGGCCCGGAGGGTTCACCCCTCCACTTT	CASSHRTGPEGSPLHF
NA	TRBV5-1	NA	TRBJ2-7	TGCGCCAGCAGCTTCGACAGGATCAGTGTGCAGTACTTC	CASSFDRISVQYF
few	TRBV4-2	TRBD2	TRBJ2-7	TGTGCCAGCAGCCAAGAACTGGGACTAGTGGTCCACGAGCAGTACTTC	CASSQELGLVVHEQYF
NA	TRBV11-2	TRBD1	TRBJ2-1	TGTGCCAGCAGCTTGGGGGACAGGGAACATGATGAGCAGTTCTTC	CASSLGDREHDEQFF
NA	TRBV3-1/TRBV3-2	TRBD2	TRBJ2-7	TGTGCCAGCAGCCAAGATCAGGATAGCGGGGTTAGGACCTTC	CASSQDQDSGVRTF
few	TRBV10-3	NA	TRBJ1-1	TGTGCCATCAGTGATTCGGGAGGGACTGAAGCTTTCTTT	CAISDSGGTEAFF
few	TRBV19	TRBD1	TRBJ1-6	TGTGCCAGCAAGGACAGGGAATTGAGTTCACCCCTCCACTTT	CASKDRELSSPLHF
NA	TRBV30	NA	TRBJ1-1	TGTGCCTGGAACCTAAGGAGAGGGCCTGAAGCTTTCTTT	CAWNLRRGPEAFF
NA	TRBV5-1	TRBD1	TRBJ2-1	TGCGCCAGCAGCTTGGGACAGGGCTACAATGAGCAGTTCTTC	CASSLGQGYNEQFF
once	TRBV4-1	TRBD1	TRBJ1-5	TGCGCCAGCAGTTTCACTCAGGGGGCGGGGGATCAGCCCCAGCATTTT	CASSFTQGAGDQPQHF
NA	TRBV13	NA	TRBJ1-6	TGTGCCAGCAGCTTAAATCGGGGGAATTCACCCCTCCACTTT	CASSLNRGNSPLHF
NA	TRBV19	NA	TRBJ1-1	TGTGCCAGTAGTATTAGTAGGAACACTGAAGCTTTCTTT	CASSISRNTEAFF
NA	TRBV6-5	NA	TRBJ1-5	TGTGCCAGCAGTTACTCACGGGACAACACTAATCAGCCCCAGCATTTT	CASSYSRDNTNQPQHF
NA	TRBV11-2	NA	TRBJ2-6	TGTGCCAGCAGCTTAGATCTAGGGCAAAGCTCTGGGGCCAACGTCCTGACTTTC	CASSLDLGQSSGANVLTF
NA	TRBV23-1	NA	TRBJ2-5	TGCGCCAGCAGTCAACAGGGTAGCGTAGGGGAGACCCAGTACTTC	CASSQQGSVGETQYF
NA	TRBV3-1/TRBV3-2	NA	TRBJ2-3	TGTGCCAGCAGCCAATTCCAAGGGAGACCAACAGATACGCAGTATTTT	CASSQFQGRPTDTQYF
NA	TRBV5-1	NA	TRBJ1-1	TGCGCCAGCAGCGAAGGGGTGAACACTGAAGCTTTCTTT	CASSEGVNTEAFF
NA	TRBV19	TRBD2	TRBJ2-3	TGTGCCAGTAGTTACAGCGGGGGGGGCACAGATACGCAGTATTTT	CASSYSGGGTDTQYF
NA	TRBV10-2	TRBD1	TRBJ1-1	TGCGGCTGTTGGGACAGGGACACTGAAGCTTTCTTT	CGCWDRDTEAFF
NA	TRBV7-9	NA	TRBJ2-2	TGTGCCAACACCTATATCCCGGCTGGGGGCGGGGAGCTGTTTTTT	CANTYIPAGGGELFF
NA	TRBV4-3	NA	TRBJ2-1	TGCGCCAGCAGCACTCGGGACGACGTCTCCTACAATGAGCAGTTCTTC	CASSTRDDVSYNEQFF
NA	TRBV11-2	NA	TRBJ2-5	TGTGCCAGCAGCTGGGGGGCTAGCGGAACGCAGTACCAAGAGACCCAGTACTTC	CASSWGASGTQYQETQYF
NA	TRBV4-1	NA	TRBJ2-7	TGCGCCAGCAGCCAAGTTCCAGGGGACGAGCAGTACTTC	CASSQVPGDEQYF
NA	TRBV13	NA	TRBJ1-1	TGTGCCAGCAGCTTTCGTGTGTCTGCGAACACTGAAGCTTTCTTT	CASSFRVSANTEAFF
NA	TRBV30	TRBD2	TRBJ2-1	TGTGCCTGGAGTAGGCTAGCGGGATTTAATGAGCAGTTCTTC	CAWSRLAGFNEQFF
NA	TRBV7-2	NA	TRBJ1-6	TGTGCCAGCAGCAGCAAGGACAGAAGATATTCACCCCTCCACTTT	CASSSKDRRYSPLHF
NA	TRBV5-4	NA	TRBJ2-5	TGTGCCAGCAGCTTGGAACAGGGAGAGACCCAGTACTTC	CASSLEQGETQYF
NA	TRBV28	TRBD1	TRBJ1-5	TGTGCCAGCAGGACAGGGAATAGCAATCAGCCCCAGCATTTT	CASRTGNSNQPQHF
few	TRBV15	NA	TRBJ2-7	TGTGCCACCAGCTGGCAGGGCTACGAGCAGTACTTC	CATSWQGYEQYF
NA	TRBV5-1	NA	TRBJ2-5	TGCGCCAGCAGCTTGGCTTCTTGGGGGCGGGTTGAGACCCAGTACTTC	CASSLASWGRVETQYF
NA	TRBV3-1/TRBV3-2	NA	TRBJ2-5	TGTGCCAGCAGCCAAAGTTTCAGGGGAGAGACCCAGTACTTC	CASSQSFRGETQYF
NA	TRBV5-1	NA	TRBJ2-3	TGCGCCAGCAGCTTATACAGGGAAACAGATACGCAGTATTTT	CASSLYRETDTQYF
NA	TRBV15	TRBD1	TRBJ2-5	TGTGCCACCTCGCCTAGGACAGGGATGAGAGAGACCCAGTACTTC	CATSPRTGMRETQYF
few	TRBV2	NA	TRBJ2-5	TGTGCCAGCAGCCCGGACCTCGGGGAGACCCAGTACTTC	CASSPDLGETQYF
NA	TRBV10-2	NA	TRBJ1-1	TGCGCCAGCAGTGAGGGCGGAGAAGCTTTCTTT	CASSEGGEAFF
NA	TRBV5-6	NA	TRBJ1-1	TGTGCCAGCAGCTTGCGGGCCCTTAATTTGAACACTGAAGCTTTCTTT	CASSLRALNLNTEAFF